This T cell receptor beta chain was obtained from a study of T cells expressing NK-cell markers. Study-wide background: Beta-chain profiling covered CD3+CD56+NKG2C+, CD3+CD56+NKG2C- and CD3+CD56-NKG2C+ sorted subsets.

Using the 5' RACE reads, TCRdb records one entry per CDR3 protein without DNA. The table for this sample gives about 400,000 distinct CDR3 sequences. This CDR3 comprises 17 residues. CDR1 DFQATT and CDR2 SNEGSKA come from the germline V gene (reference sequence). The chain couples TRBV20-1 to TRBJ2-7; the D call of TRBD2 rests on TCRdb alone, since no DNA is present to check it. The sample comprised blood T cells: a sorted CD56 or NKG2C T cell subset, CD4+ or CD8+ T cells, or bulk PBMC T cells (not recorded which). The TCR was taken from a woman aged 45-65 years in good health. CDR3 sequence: CSARRTSGRVPSYEQYF.